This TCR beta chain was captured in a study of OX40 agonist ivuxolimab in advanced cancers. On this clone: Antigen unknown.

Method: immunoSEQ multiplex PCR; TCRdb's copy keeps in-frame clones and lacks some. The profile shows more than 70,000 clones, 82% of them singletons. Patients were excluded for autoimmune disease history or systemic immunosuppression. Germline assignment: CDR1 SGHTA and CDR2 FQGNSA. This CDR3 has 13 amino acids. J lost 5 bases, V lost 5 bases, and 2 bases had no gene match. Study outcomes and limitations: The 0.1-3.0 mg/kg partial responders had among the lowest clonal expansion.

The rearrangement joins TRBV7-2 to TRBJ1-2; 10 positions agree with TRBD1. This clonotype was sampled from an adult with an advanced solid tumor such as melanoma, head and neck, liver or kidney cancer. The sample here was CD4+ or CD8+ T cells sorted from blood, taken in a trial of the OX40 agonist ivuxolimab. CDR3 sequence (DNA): TGTGCCAGCAGCGAGGGACAGGGGTATGGCTACACCTTC. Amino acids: CASSEGQGYGYTF.